The clone carrying this T cell receptor (beta chain) appeared a single time. Its antigen is still unknown. The data stem from a study of siplizumab effects on memory and regulatory T cells. Notes on the study in general: The authors did not confirm suppressive function in proliferating Tregs from siplizumab cultures. Alloreactive CD4+ clones that could be mapped were on average around 70% Treg-derived with siplizumab, against about 25% in controls.

CDR3 size: 19 residues. The ends lost 4 bases at V and 0 bases at J; junction bases unmatched: 9. Germline V gives CDR1 SGDLS, CDR2 YYNGEE. TCR templates, around 98,000 per sample, were assayed. TCRdb's table, derived via immunoSEQ multiplex PCR, lists solely in-frame clones and lacks some. The table has 65,000 to 85,000 clones, 93% seen once. This chain links TRBV9 with TRBJ2-3; TRBD2 agrees at 15 bases. The sequenced sample was CD8+ T cells sorted from blood. This sequence originates from a human donor in good health. The CDR3 spells CASSHPRTSGGASTDTQYF. Written as DNA, the CDR3 is TGTGCCAGCAGCCACCCACGGACTAGCGGGGGGGCTAGCACAGATACGCAGTATTTT.